The 21 T cell receptor beta chains given below trace back to one sample, sequenced in a study of blood T cell repertoires in COVID-19. Sequencing used immunoSEQ multiplex PCR; TCRdb keeps in-frame clones, though not all of them. The sample contains roughly 200,000 clones, about 88% of which appear only once. Source material: peripheral blood. These receptors were obtained from a man between 18 and 35 years old with active or convalescent COVID-19.

This clone was observed once. The V gene is TRBV10-3, the J gene TRBJ2-3; D possibly corresponds to TRBD2 (5 bases). The CDR3 is 13 residues long. Germline values: CDR1 ENHRY, CDR2 SYGVKD. V lost 6 bases to trimming and J lost 2 bases, with 9 bases between them. CDR3 in amino acids: CAIRGAITDTQYF. Here the CDR3 DNA reads TGTGCCATCAGGGGAGCTATCACAGATACGCAGTATTTT.

The chain couples TRBV5-4 to TRBJ1-5; a weak D match, TRBD1 (5 bases). Trimming removed 4 bases at V and 5 bases at J, with 10 bases between. The CDR3 loop spans 13 amino acids. Germline V gives CDR1 SGHNT, CDR2 YYREEE (reference sequence). The CDR3 here is CASSAGGDQPQHF. The DNA of the CDR3 is TGTGCCAGCAGCGCCGGGGGAGATCAGCCCCAGCATTTT.

This rearrangement joins TRBV2 to TRBJ2-7; 8 bases agree with TRBD1. Unmatched junction bases numbered 8, after V lost 8 bases and J lost 2 bases. Germline loops: CDR1 SNHLY, CDR2 FYNNEI. CDR3 length: 14 amino acids. The CDR3 loop reads CASQRQGPTYEQYF. In DNA, the CDR3 is TGTGCCAGCCAGAGACAGGGGCCTACCTACGAGCAGTACTTC.

The chain joins TRBV5-5 to TRBJ2-2; 10 positions match TRBD2. The germline gives CDR1 SGHKS, CDR2 YYEKEE (reference sequence). J gave up 7 bases and V 4 bases, and 13 bases lay outside the gene matches. The CDR3 has 17 residues. Here the CDR3 reads CASSPLASSGGYGELFF. The CDR3 DNA sequence: TGTGCCAGCAGCCCCCTGGCTAGTAGCGGGGGGTACGGGGAGCTGTTTTTT.

The V and J genes are TRBV30 and TRBJ1-4, with D hard to call. The germline V gene has CDR1 GTSNPN and CDR2 SVGIG (reference sequence). V gave up 0 bases and J gave up 8 bases, with 13 bases separating them. The CDR3 is 14 residues long. For the CDR3, the DNA is TGTGCCTGGAGTGTACTGCGAGCCGAGGAAAAACTGTTTTTT. Protein product: CAWSVLRAEEKLFF.

The chain joins TRBV5-7 to TRBJ2-1, with a tentative D call TRBD1 (6 bases). TRBV5-7 is noted as an ORF with a role that remains uncertain. V shed 3 bases and J shed 6 bases, with 10 bases lying between them. This CDR3 contains 13 residues. The CDR3 sequence is CASSWNRANEQFF. The CDR3 nucleotides are TGTGCCAGCAGCTGGAACAGGGCCAATGAGCAGTTCTTC.

The rearrangement links TRBV29-1 to TRBJ2-1; D is possibly TRBD2 (6 bases). Between the trimmed V and J ends, which lost 7 bases and 5 bases, there was a span of 18 bases. CDR3 size: 14 residues. Germline V gene sequence: CDR1 SQVTM, CDR2 ANQGSEA. CDR3 bases: TGCAGCGCCGCACGGACTACACTAAACAATGAGCAGTTCTTC. Amino acid sequence: CSAARTTLNNEQFF.

The gene calls are TRBV3-1 (or the pseudogene TRBV3-2) and TRBJ1-6; no reliable D call. Germline assignment: CDR1 LGHDT and CDR2 YNNKEL (reference sequence). Deletions cut 3 bases from V and 9 bases from J, with 15 bases between. The CDR3 extends over 15 amino acids. The CDR3 nucleotides are TGTGCCAGCAGCCAGGACTCGGCTCCGCGTTCACCCCTCCACTTT. It specifies CASSQDSAPRSPLHF.

J is TRBJ2-3 and V is TRBV27; 10 bases are a match to TRBD2. Unmatched junction bases numbered 7, after V lost 4 bases and J lost 3 bases. This CDR3 has 16 residues. Germline CDR1 is MNHEY and CDR2 is SMNVEV (reference sequence). Here the CDR3 DNA reads TGTGCCAGCAGTTCCTTACCGGGACTAGCGACAGATACGCAGTATTTT. Its protein product is CASSSLPGLATDTQYF.

This clone was counted many times. The chain links TRBV7-2 to TRBJ2-5; TRBD2 is a possible D gene (5 bases). The V end lost 5 bases, the J end lost 5 bases, and 12 bases lay between the germline ends. The V gene's germline CDR1 is SGHTA and CDR2 FQGNSA. This CDR3 comprises 13 residues. The CDR3 DNA is TGTGCCAGCAGCCGAGGGTCCAGGGAGACCCAGTACTTC. Translated, it gives CASSRGSRETQYF. Combining the CDR3 with reference TRBV7-2 and TRBJ2-5 gives the whole variable domain GAGVSQSPSNKVTEKGKDVELRCDPISGHTALYWYRQSLGQGLEFLIYFQGNSAPDKSGLPSDRFSAERTGGSVSTLTIQRTQQEDSAVYLCASSRGSRETQYFGPGTRLLVL.

The genes are TRBV2 and TRBJ1-2; D perhaps matches TRBD1 (5 bases). The CDR3 sequence is 14 residues long. V was shortened by 1 base and J by 10 bases, with 16 bases between the two germline ends. Germline CDR1 is SNHLY and CDR2 is FYNNEI. CDR3 sequence reads: CASSEGTHPPAYTF. CDR3 nucleotide sequence: TGTGCCAGCAGTGAAGGGACACACCCTCCCGCCTACACCTTC.

The chain joins TRBV18 to TRBJ1-5, with TRBD1 as a possible D gene (5 bases). The V and J ends lost 3 bases and 4 bases respectively, with 10 bases between them. Germline V gene data show CDR1 as KGHSH and CDR2 as LQKENI. CDR3 length: 14 residues. The chain's CDR3 is CASSPTTENQPQHF. In DNA, the CDR3 is TGTGCCAGCTCACCGACGACAGAGAATCAGCCCCAGCATTTT. Based on the CDR3 plus reference TRBV18 and TRBJ1-5, the full variable domain is NAGVMQNPRHLVRRRGQEARLRCSPMKGHSHVYWYRQLPEEGLKFMVYLQKENIIDESGMPKERFSAEFPKEGPSILRIQQVVRGDSAAYFCASSPTTENQPQHFGDGTRLSIL.

The chain uses TRBV7-9 and TRBJ2-1; perhaps TRBD1 as D (6 bases). Trimming removed 2 bases from V and 3 bases from J, with 11 bases in between. CDR1 is SEHNR, CDR2 FQNEAQ, per germline (reference sequence). This CDR3 contains 15 residues. CDR3 nucleotides: TGTGCCAGCAGCTTATCTCAGGGGAGCTACAATGAGCAGTTCTTC. Translation gives CASSLSQGSYNEQFF.

The rearrangement joins TRBV19 to TRBJ1-2, with TRBD1 as a possible D gene (5 bases). Per the germline V gene, CDR1 is LNHDA and CDR2 is SQIVND (reference sequence). CDR3 length: 17 amino acids. V shed 4 bases and J shed 0 bases, with 18 bases lying between them. The DNA for the CDR3 is TGTGCCAGTAGTAAAGCGGGGGGACCGTTAGCTAACTATGGCTACACCTTC. Protein product: CASSKAGGPLANYGYTF.

This clone was seen a single time. The J gene is TRBJ1-3, the V gene TRBV7-2; TRBD1 might be the D (5 bases). V lost 1 base and J 3 bases, leaving 13 bases between the germline ends. Germline V gene data show CDR1 as SGHTA and CDR2 as FQGNSA. This CDR3 contains 16 residues. CDR3 bases: TGTGCCAGCAGCTTAGAGGCTCCGACAGTTGGAAACACCATATATTTT. Encoded protein: CASSLEAPTVGNTIYF.

The V and J genes are TRBV27 and TRBJ1-1; D is unresolved. This CDR3 comprises 14 residues. Germline lookup yields CDR1 MNHEY and CDR2 SMNVEV (reference sequence). Trimming took off 0 bases at V and 3 bases at J, with 8 bases between the two ends. For the CDR3, the DNA is TGTGCCAGCAGTTTATCCCGCAGTTACACTGAAGCTTTCTTT. Its protein product is CASSLSRSYTEAFF.

The V call is TRBV5-5, the J call TRBJ2-5; possibly TRBD1 for D (6 bases). V was trimmed by 6 bases and J by 5 bases, leaving 17 bases between them. The CDR3 length is 14 residues. Germline V gene lookup returns CDR1 SGHKS and CDR2 YYEKEE (reference sequence). The CDR3: CASTWPGVKETQYF. In nucleotides, the CDR3 is TGTGCCAGCACCTGGCCAGGGGTCAAGGAGACCCAGTACTTC.

The rearrangement joins TRBV15 to TRBJ1-2, with 10 bases aligning to TRBD1. V lost 1 base, J lost 1 base, and 6 bases stayed unmatched. CDR1 and CDR2 (germline): LNHNV, YYDKDF (reference sequence). The CDR3 is made up of 17 amino acids. The CDR3 loop reads CATSRGTGGLGNYGYTF. The CDR3 DNA is TGTGCCACCAGCAGAGGGACAGGGGGATTGGGTAACTATGGCTACACCTTC.

There are a few counts of this clone. This chain connects TRBV13 to TRBJ2-7, with 10 positions matching TRBD1. Germline V gene lookup returns CDR1 PRHDT and CDR2 FYEKMQ (reference sequence). Trimming at V came to 6 bases and at J to 3 bases, leaving 8 bases not matched to a gene. The CDR3 runs to 15 residues. The CDR3: CASRHPRDRGYEQYF. In DNA, the CDR3 is TGTGCCAGCAGACACCCCCGGGACAGGGGCTACGAGCAGTACTTC.

The chain has TRBV27 and TRBJ2-7, with 10 bases matching TRBD2. Germline loops: CDR1 MNHEY, CDR2 SMNVEV (reference sequence). This CDR3 is built from 15 residues. The J segment lost 3 bases and the V segment lost 2 bases, leaving 4 bases of the junction unmatched. The CDR3 bases are TGTGCCAGCAGTTTACGGGGACTAGCGATCTACGAGCAGTACTTC. This translates into CASSLRGLAIYEQYF.

The gene calls are TRBV7-9 and TRBJ2-7; perhaps TRBD1 as D (5 bases). This CDR3 comprises 15 residues. Germline lookup yields CDR1 SEHNR and CDR2 FQNEAQ (reference sequence). V was trimmed by 5 bases and J by 3 bases, leaving 17 bases between them. CDR3 bases: TGTGCCAGCAGCCCCCCCGGACAACACGACTACGAGCAGTACTTC. It is translated as CASSPPGQHDYEQYF.